This T cell receptor (beta chain) stems from a study of blood T cell repertoires in COVID-19. Looking at the study overall: There were acute and convalescent COVID-19 samples, and they came from the United States, Italy and Spain. T cells, B-cell-depleted T cells, or PBMCs supplied cDNA or gDNA.

Here immunoSEQ multiplex PCR was the method, and the copy in TCRdb shows in-frame clones only, minus some. The sample shows 52,000 or so clones, approximately 90% of them seen only once. CDR1 MNHEY and CDR2 SMNVEV come from the germline V gene (reference sequence). The CDR3 has 17 amino acids. Unmatched junction bases numbered 9, after V lost 6 bases and J lost 0 bases. Seattle-derived patients entered the study during active infection and were followed longitudinally. The chain couples TRBV27 to TRBJ1-2; 11 bases map to TRBD1. The clonotype was recovered from a man aged 35-49 years with COVID-19, enrolled during active disease. The sample was peripheral blood. The CDR3 coding sequence is TGTGCCAGCAGGGATCCGGGACAGGGGGATTCTAACTATGGCTACACCTTC. The encoded protein is CASRDPGQGDSNYGYTF.